The clone carrying this TCR beta chain was counted once. Its antigen is not identified. The use of a sample-barcoded 5' primer and a J-beta primer mix characterized a second PCR of roughly 7 to 12 cycles. Per sample, CDR3-containing paired-end reads numbered at least 3 million. In TCRdb, the 5' RACE reads were re-called with MiXCR into one record per CDR3 protein. The sample comprises 850,000 to 1,100,000 distinct CDR3 sequences, around two fifths of which are singletons, and about an eighth rests with the top ten. This specimen comes from a study of blood T cells in healthy people across ages. Study-wide background: Per two T cells, about one barcoded beta molecule was captured through template switching.

Whole-study findings and limits: It was the long-lived donors that had more naive CD4+ cells and higher diversity than aged donors.

This TCR derives from a man younger than 35 in good health. The sequenced sample consisted of blood.

The CDR3 DNA follows: TGTGCCAGCAGGGACCTCGGGGAGCTGTTTTTT. Protein sequence: CASRDLGELFF. V is TRBV6-2 or TRBV6-3 and J is TRBJ2-2; D call uncertain. The CDR3 is made up of 11 amino acids. V lost 6 bases and J 7 bases, leaving 6 bases between the germline ends. From germline, CDR1 is MNHEY and CDR2 SVGEGT.